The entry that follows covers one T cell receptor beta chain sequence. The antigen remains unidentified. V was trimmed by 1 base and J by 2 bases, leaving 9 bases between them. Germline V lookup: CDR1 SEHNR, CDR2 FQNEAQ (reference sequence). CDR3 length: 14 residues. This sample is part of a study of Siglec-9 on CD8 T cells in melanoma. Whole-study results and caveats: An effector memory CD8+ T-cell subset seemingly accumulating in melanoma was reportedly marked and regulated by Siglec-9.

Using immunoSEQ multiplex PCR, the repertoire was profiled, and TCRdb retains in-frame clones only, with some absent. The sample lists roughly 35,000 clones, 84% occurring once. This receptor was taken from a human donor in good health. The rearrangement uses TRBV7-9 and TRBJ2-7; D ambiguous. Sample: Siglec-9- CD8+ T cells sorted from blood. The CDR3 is CASSLGSVTYEQYF. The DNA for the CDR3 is TGTGCCAGCAGCTTAGGTTCGGTCACCTACGAGCAGTACTTC.